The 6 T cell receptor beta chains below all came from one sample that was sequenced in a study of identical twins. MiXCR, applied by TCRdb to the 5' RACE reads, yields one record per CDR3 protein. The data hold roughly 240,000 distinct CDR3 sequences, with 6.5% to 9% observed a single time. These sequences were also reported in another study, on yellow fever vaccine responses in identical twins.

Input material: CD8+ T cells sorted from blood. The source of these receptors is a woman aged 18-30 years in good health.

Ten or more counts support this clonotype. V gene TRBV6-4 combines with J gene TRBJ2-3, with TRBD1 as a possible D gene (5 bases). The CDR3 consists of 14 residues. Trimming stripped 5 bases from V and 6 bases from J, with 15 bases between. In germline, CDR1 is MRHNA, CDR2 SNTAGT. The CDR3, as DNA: TGTGCCAGCAGTCCCGGACAAGATGGGGATACGCAGTATTTT. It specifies CASSPGQDGDTQYF.

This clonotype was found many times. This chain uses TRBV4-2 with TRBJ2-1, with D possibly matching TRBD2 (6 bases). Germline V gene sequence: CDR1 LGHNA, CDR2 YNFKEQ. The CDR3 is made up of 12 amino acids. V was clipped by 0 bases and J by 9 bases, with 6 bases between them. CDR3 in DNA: TGTGCCAGCAGCCAAGATAGCGGTGAGCAGTTCTTC. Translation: CASSQDSGEQFF.

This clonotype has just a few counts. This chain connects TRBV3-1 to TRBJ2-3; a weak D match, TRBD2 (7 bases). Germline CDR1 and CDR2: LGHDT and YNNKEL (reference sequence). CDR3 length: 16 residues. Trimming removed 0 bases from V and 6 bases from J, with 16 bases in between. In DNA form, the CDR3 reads TGTGCCAGCAGCCAAGATCTGGCGGGGGCAGGGGATACGCAGTATTTT. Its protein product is CASSQDLAGAGDTQYF.

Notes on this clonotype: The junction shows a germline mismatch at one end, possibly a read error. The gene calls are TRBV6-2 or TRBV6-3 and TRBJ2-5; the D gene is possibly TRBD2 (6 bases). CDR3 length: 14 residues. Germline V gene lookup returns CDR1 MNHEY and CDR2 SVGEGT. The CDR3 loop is CASSYSIHPGTQRF. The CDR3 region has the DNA TGTGCCAGCAGTTACTCTATACACCCCGGGACTCAGAGATTC.

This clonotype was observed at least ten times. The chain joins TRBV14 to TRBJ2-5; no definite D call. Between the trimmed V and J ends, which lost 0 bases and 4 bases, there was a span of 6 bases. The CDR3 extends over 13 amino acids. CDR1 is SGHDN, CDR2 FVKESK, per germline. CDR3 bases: TGTGCCAGCAGCCAAGAAGATCTAGAGACCCAGTACTTC. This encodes CASSQEDLETQYF.

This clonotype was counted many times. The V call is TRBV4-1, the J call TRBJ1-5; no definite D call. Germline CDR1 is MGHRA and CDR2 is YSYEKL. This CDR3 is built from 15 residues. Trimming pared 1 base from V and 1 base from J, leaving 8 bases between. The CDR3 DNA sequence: TGCGCCAGCAGCCAAGGCTGGGAAAGCAATCAGCCCCAGCATTTT. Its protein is CASSQGWESNQPQHF.